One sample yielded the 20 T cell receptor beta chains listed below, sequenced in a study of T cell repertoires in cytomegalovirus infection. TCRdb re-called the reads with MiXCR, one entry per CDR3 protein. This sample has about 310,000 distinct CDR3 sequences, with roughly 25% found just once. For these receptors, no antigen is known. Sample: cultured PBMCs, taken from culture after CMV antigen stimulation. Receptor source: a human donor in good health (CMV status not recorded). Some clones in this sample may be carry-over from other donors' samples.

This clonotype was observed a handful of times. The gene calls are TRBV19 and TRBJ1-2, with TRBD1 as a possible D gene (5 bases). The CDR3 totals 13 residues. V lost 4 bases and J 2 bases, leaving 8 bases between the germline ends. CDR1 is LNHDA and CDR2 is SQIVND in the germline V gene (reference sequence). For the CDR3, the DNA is TGTGCCAGTAGTACGGACAACAACTATGGCTACACCTTC. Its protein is CASSTDNNYGYTF.

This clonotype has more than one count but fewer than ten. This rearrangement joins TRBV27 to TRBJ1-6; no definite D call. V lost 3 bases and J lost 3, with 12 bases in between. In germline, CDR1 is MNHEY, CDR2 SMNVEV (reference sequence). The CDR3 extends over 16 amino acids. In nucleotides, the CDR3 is TGTGCCAGCAGTTTTGAGGGATCGGGCTATAATTCACCCCTCCACTTT. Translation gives CASSFEGSGYNSPLHF.

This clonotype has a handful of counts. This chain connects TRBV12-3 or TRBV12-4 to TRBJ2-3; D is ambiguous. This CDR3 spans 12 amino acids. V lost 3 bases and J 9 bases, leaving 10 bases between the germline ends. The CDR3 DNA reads TGTGCCAGCAGTTTCCAACGTTTCACGCAGTATTTT. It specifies CASSFQRFTQYF.

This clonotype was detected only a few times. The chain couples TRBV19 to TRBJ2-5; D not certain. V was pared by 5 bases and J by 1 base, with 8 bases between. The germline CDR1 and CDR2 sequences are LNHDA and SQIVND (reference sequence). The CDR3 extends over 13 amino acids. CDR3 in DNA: TGTGCCAGTAGTCTGGGCTTCCAAGAGACCCAGTACTTC. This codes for CASSLGFQETQYF. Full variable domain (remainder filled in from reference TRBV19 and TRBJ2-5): DGGITQSPKYLFRKEGQNVTLSCEQNLNHDAMYWYRQDPGQGLRLIYYSQIVNDFQKGDIAEGYSVSREKKESFPLTVTSAQKNPTAFYLCASSLGFQETQYFGPGTRLLVL.

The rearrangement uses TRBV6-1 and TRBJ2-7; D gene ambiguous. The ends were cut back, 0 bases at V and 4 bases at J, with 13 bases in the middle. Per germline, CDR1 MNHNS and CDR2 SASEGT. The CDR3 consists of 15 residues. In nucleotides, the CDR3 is TGTGCCAGCAGTGAAGCTGAGACGGCAATTTACGAGCAGTACGTC. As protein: CASSEAETAIYEQYV.

CDR3 amino acids: CASSLDRVQTQYF. The CDR3 DNA is TGCGCCAGCAGCTTGGACAGGGTTCAGACCCAGTACTTC. The chain employs TRBV5-1 and TRBJ2-5; possibly TRBD1 for D (6 bases). This CDR3 spans 13 amino acids. V gave up 0 bases and J gave up 6 bases, with 9 bases separating them. Germline assignment: CDR1 SGHRS and CDR2 YFSETQ.

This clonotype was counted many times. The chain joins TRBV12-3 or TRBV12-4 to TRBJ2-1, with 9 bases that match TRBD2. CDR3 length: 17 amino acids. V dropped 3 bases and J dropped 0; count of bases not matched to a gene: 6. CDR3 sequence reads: CASSLTSGHSSYNEQFF. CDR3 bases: TGTGCCAGCAGTTTGACTAGCGGACATAGCTCCTACAATGAGCAGTTCTTC.

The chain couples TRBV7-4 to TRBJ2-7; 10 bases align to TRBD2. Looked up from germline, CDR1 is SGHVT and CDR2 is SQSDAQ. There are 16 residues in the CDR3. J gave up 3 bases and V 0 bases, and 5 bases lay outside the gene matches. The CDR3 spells CASSLASGTSVYEQYF. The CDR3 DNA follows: TGTGCCAGCAGCTTAGCTAGCGGGACTAGCGTCTACGAGCAGTACTTC.

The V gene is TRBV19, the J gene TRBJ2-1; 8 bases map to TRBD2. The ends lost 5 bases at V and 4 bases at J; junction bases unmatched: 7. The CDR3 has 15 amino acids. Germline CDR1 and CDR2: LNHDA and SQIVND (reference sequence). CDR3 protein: CASSQAGALYNEQFF. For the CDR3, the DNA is TGTGCCAGTAGTCAAGCGGGAGCCCTATACAATGAGCAGTTCTTC.

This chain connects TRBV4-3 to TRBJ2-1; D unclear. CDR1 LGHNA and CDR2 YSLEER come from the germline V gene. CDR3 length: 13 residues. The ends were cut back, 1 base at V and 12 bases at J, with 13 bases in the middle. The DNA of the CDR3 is TGCGCCAGCAGCCAAGCCCGTTTGGACCTGCAGTTCTTC. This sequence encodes CASSQARLDLQFF.

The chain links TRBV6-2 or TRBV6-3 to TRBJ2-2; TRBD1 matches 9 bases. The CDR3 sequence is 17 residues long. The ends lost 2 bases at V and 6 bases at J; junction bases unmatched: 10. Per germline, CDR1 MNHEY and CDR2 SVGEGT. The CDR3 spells CASSYQAGTGLPGELFF. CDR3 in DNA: TGTGCCAGCAGTTACCAGGCCGGGACAGGGTTGCCCGGGGAGCTGTTTTTT.

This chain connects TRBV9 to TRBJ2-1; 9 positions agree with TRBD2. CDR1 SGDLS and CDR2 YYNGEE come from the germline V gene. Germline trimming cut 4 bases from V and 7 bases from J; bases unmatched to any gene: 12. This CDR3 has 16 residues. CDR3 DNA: TGTGCCAGCAGCTCGTTTCCCGCTAGCGGGACTAATGAGCAGTTCTTC. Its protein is CASSSFPASGTNEQFF.

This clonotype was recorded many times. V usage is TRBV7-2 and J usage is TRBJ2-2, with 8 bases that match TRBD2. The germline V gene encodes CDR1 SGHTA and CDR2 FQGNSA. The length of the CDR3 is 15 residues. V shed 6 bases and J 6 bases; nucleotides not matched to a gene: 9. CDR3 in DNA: TGTGCCAGCAGTCACAGGACTAGCCCCGCCGGGGAGCTGTTTTTT. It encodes CASSHRTSPAGELFF.

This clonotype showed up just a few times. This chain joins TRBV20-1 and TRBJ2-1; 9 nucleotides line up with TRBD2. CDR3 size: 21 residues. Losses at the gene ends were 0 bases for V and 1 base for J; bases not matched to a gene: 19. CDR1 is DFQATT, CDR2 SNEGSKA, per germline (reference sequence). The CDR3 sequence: CSARDPRRIRNLAGSYNEQFF. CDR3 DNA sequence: TGCAGTGCTAGAGATCCTCGTCGTATACGCAATCTAGCGGGATCCTACAATGAGCAGTTCTTC.

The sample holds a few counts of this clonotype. As DNA, the CDR3 is TGCAGTGCAATCCGGGACTACAATCAGCCCCAGCATTTT. Translating it yields CSAIRDYNQPQHF. The chain combines TRBV20-1 with TRBJ1-5; D is perhaps TRBD1 (5 bases). Per the germline V gene, CDR1 is DFQATT and CDR2 is SNEGSKA (reference sequence). The V and J ends lost 6 bases and 3 bases respectively, with 12 bases between them. The CDR3 sequence is 13 residues long.

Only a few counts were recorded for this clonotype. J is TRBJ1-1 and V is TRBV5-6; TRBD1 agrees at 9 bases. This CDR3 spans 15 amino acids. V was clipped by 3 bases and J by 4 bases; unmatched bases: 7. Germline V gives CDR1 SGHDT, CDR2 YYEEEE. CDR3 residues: CASSSRQGVITEAFF. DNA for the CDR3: TGTGCCAGCAGCTCGAGACAGGGGGTAATCACTGAAGCTTTCTTT.

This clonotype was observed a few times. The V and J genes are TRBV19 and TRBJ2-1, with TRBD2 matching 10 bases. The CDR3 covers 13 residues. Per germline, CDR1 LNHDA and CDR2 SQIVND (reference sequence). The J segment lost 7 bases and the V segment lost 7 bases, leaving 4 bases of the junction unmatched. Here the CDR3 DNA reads TGTGCCAGTATCGCTAGCGGGAGTAATGAGCAGTTCTTC. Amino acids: CASIASGSNEQFF.

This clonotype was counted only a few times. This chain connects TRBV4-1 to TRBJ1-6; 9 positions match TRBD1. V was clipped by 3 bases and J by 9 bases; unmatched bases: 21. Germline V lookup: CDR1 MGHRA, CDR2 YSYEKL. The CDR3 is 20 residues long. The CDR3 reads CASSHPSGHRGLQVSSPLHF. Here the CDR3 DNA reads TGCGCCAGCAGCCATCCCTCCGGCCACAGGGGGCTTCAAGTGTCTTCACCCCTCCACTTT.

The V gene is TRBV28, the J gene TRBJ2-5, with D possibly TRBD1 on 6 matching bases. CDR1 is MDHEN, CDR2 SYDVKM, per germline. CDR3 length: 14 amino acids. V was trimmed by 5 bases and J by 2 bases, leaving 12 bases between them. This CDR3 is CASSIPTGQETQYF. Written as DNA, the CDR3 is TGTGCCAGCAGTATACCGACAGGACAAGAGACCCAGTACTTC.

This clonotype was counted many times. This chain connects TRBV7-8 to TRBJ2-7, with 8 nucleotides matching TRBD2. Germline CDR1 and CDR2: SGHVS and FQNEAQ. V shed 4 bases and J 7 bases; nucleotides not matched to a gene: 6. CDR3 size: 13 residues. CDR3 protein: CASSWRTSREQYV. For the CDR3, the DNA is TGTGCCAGCAGCTGGCGGACTAGCAGAGAGCAGTACGTC.